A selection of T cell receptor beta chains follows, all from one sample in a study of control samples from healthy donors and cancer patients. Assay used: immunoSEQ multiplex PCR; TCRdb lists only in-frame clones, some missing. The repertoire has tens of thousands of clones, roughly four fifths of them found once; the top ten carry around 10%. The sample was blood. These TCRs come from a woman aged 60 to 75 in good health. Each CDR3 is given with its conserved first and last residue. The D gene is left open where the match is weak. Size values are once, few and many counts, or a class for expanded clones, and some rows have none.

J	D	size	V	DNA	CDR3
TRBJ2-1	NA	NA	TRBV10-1	TGCGCCAGCAAAATTCTAGGGAATGAGCAGTTCTTC	CASKILGNEQFF
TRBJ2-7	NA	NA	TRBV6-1	TGTGCCAGCAGTGAAGCGAAGCGGCCGAGGGACGAGCAGTACTTC	CASSEAKRPRDEQYF
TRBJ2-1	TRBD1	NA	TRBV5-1	TGCGCCAGCAGCTTGGGCCCACAGGGGGTCTCCTACAATGAGCAGTTCTTC	CASSLGPQGVSYNEQFF
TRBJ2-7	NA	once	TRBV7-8	TGTGCCAGCAGCTTAGTGGTGATTGGGGGGGAGCAGTACTTC	CASSLVVIGGEQYF
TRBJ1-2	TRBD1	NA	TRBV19	TGTGCCAGTATAGGGGACTGGACAGGCCATGGCTACACCTTC	CASIGDWTGHGYTF
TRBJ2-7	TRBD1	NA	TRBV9	TGTGCCAGCAGCGTTGAGGACAGGCCTAACTACGAGCAGTACTTC	CASSVEDRPNYEQYF
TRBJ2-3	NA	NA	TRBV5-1	TGCGCCAGCAGCAGCAGCTCCAGTCCGAAAGCAGATACGCAGTATTTT	CASSSSSSPKADTQYF
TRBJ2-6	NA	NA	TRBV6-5	TGTGCCAGCAGTTACTCAGACTCTGGGGCCAACGTCCTGACTTTC	CASSYSDSGANVLTF
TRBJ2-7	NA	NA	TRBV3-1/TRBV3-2	TGTGCCAGCAGCCGCTCGGACCACGAGCAGTACTTC	CASSRSDHEQYF
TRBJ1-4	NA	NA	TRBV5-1	TGCGCCAGCAGCTTTGGGACCGGTGGTGAAAAACTGTTTTTT	CASSFGTGGEKLFF
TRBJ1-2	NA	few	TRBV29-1	TGCAGCGTTGGAGAGGCGGGACGGTTCTATGGCTACACCTTC	CSVGEAGRFYGYTF
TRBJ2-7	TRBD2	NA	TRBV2	TGTGCCAGCAGTGAGGGGGTAGCGGGAGAAGGTTACGAGCAGTACTTC	CASSEGVAGEGYEQYF
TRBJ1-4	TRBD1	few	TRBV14	TGTGCCAGCACCCCGGGACAGGGTACCCCGGGATTCAATGAAAAACTGTTTTTT	CASTPGQGTPGFNEKLFF
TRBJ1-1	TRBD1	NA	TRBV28	TGTGCCAGCAGCCAGACAGGGTGGGACACTGAAGCTTTCTTT	CASSQTGWDTEAFF
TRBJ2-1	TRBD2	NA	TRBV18	TGTGCCAGCTCACCTCTAGGTAGCGGGTCCTACAATGAGCAGTTCTTC	CASSPLGSGSYNEQFF
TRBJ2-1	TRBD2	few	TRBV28	TGTGCCAGCAGTTTCCTCGGGACTAGCGGTCTCAATGAGCAGTTCTTC	CASSFLGTSGLNEQFF
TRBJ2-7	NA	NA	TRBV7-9	TGTGCCAGCAGCTTAGTGGGAGGGGGGAGCTCCTACGAGCAGTACTTC	CASSLVGGGSSYEQYF
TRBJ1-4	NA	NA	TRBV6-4	TGTGCCAGCAGGAGCGGGGAAAAACTGTTTTTT	CASRSGEKLFF
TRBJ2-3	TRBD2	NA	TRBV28	TGTGCCAGCGGCACTAGCGGCATGGCAGATACGCAGTATTTT	CASGTSGMADTQYF
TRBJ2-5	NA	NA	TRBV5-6	TGTGCCAGCAGCTTGGAATACCAAGAGACCCAGTACTTC	CASSLEYQETQYF
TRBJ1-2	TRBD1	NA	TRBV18	TGTGCCAGCTCACCAGGACAGGGGGAAGGCTATGGCTACACCTTC	CASSPGQGEGYGYTF
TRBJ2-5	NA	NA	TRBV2	TGTGCCAGCGGCCGGGACTTACAAGAGACCCAGTACTTC	CASGRDLQETQYF
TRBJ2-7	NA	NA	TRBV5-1	TGCGCCAGTTCGACAGGCTACGAGCAGTACTTC	CASSTGYEQYF
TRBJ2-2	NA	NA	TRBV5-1	TGCGCCAGCAGCTTCGGCAGGACCAACACCGGGGAGCTGTTTTTT	CASSFGRTNTGELFF
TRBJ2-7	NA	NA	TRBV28	TGTGCCAGCTGGGGAGGGGGCGGGATCTCCTACGAGCAGTACTTC	CASWGGGGISYEQYF
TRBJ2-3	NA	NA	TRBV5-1	TGCGCCAGCAGCTTGGACTTCACAGATACGCAGTATTTT	CASSLDFTDTQYF
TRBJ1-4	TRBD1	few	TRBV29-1	TGCAGCGTTGTTGGACAGGGGGCTTTGGGAGGAAAACTGTTTTTT	CSVVGQGALGGKLFF
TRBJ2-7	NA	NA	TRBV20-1	TGCAGTGCTAGAGGAGCCTACGAGCAGTACTTC	CSARGAYEQYF
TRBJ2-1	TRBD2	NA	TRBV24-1	TGTGCCACCGCTCATGGGGCGGGGGATAACAATGAGCAGTTCTTC	CATAHGAGDNNEQFF
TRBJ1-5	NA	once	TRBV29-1	TGCAGCGCCGCCCCGGACACAAATCAGCCCCAGCATTTT	CSAAPDTNQPQHF
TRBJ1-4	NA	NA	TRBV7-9	TGTGCCAGCACCCCAGTCGGGGCTGAAAAACTGTTTTTT	CASTPVGAEKLFF
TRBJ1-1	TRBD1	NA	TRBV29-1	TGCAGCGTGCTGACAGGGATGAACACTGAAGCTTTCTTT	CSVLTGMNTEAFF
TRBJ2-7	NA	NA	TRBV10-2	TGCGCCAGCAGTGAGAACAGGGTTTTGGTCGAGCAGTACTTC	CASSENRVLVEQYF
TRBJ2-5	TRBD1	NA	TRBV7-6	TGTGCCAGCAGTCCCGGGACAGGGGGCATGGAGACCCAGTACTTC	CASSPGTGGMETQYF
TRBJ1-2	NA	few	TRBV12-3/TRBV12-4	TGTGCCAGCAGTGAGGACCCAAACTTTGGCTACACCTTC	CASSEDPNFGYTF
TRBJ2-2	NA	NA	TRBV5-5	TGTGCCAGCAGCTTCCTAGGGCGGGACTTGACCGGGGAGCTGTTTTTT	CASSFLGRDLTGELFF
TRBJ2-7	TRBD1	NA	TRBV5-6	TGTGCCAGCAGCCCGGGGCGCGGGACAGGGTTCTACGAGCAGTACTTC	CASSPGRGTGFYEQYF
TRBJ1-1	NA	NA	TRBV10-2	TGCGCCAGCAGTGAGGTAGGGGTGTGGAACACTGAAGCTTTCTTT	CASSEVGVWNTEAFF
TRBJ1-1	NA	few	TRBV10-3	TGTGCCATCAGGACAAACACTGAAGCTTTCTTT	CAIRTNTEAFF
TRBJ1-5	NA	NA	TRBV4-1	TGCGCCAGCAGCCATGATTCCAGGGCGTATAGCAATCAGCCCCAGCATTTT	CASSHDSRAYSNQPQHF
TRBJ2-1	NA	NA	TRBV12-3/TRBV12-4	TGTGCCACCCGGGGAAGCTACAATGAGCAGTTCTTC	CATRGSYNEQFF
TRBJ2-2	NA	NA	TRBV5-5	TGTGCCAGCAGGAGGACAGTCAACACCGGGGAGCTGTTTTTT	CASRRTVNTGELFF
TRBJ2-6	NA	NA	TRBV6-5	TGTGCCAGCACCCCAGGGGCCGGGGCCAACGTCCTGACTTTC	CASTPGAGANVLTF
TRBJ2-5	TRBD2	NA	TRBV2	TGTGCCAGCAGTGAGTCCGCTAGCGGGGGAGAGACCCAGTACTTC	CASSESASGGETQYF
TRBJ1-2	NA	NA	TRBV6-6	TGTGCCAGCAGGTCCGAGAATCGGTACTATGGCTACACCTTC	CASRSENRYYGYTF
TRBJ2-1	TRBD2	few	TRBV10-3	TGTGCCATTGGGGAAAGCGGGAGGGCAGGCGATGAGCAGTTCTTC	CAIGESGRAGDEQFF
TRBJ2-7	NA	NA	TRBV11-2	TGTGCCAGCAGCCAACACCACGAGCAGTACTTC	CASSQHHEQYF
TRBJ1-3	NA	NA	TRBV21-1	TGTGCCAGCAGGACAACGGGGAAAACGGGACAGCGCTCTGGAAACACCATATATTTT	CASRTTGKTGQRSGNTIYF
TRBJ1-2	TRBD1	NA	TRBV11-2	TGTGCCAGCAGCTTAGCCGGGACAGCTGTTGGCTACACCTTC	CASSLAGTAVGYTF
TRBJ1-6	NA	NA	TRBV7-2	TGTGCCAGCAGCTTAGATCGGGTATATTCACCCCTCCACTTT	CASSLDRVYSPLHF
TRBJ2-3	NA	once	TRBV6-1	TGTGCCAGCAGTGACCCCCGGCAAACGCAGTATTTT	CASSDPRQTQYF
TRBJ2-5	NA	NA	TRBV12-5	TGTGCTAGTGGTTTCTCAGGGGTGCGGGAGACCCAGTACTTC	CASGFSGVRETQYF
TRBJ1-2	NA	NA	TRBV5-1	TGCGCCAGCAGCTTGGCCCCCCAGGGCACCTATGGCTACACCTTC	CASSLAPQGTYGYTF
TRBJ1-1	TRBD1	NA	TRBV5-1	TGCGCCAGCAGCGAGGGACAGCCGAACACTGAAGCTTTCTTT	CASSEGQPNTEAFF
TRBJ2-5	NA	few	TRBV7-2	TGTGCCAGCAGCTTGAGTCTCACCGATCAGTACTTC	CASSLSLTDQYF
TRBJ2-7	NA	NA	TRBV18	TGTGCCAGCTCCAGACAGGGCGGGGGTTACGAGCAGTACTTC	CASSRQGGGYEQYF
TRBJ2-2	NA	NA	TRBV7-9	TGTGCCAATTCGGAGGTCACCGGGGAGCTGTTTTTT	CANSEVTGELFF
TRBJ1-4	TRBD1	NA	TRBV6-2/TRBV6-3	TGTGCCAGCAGTCGCCAGACAGGGGAAAAACTGTTTTTT	CASSRQTGEKLFF
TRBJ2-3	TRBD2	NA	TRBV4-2	TGTGCCAGCAGCCAAGATGAGAGCGGGAGGTTAACAGATACGCAGTATTTT	CASSQDESGRLTDTQYF
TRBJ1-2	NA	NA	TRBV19	TGTGCCAGTAGTGCCCCCTCGGGACTTTTTGGCTACACCTTC	CASSAPSGLFGYTF